These T cell receptor beta chains were read from a single sample in a study of human T cells and chemical hapten exposure. A single record per CDR3 protein comes from TCRdb applying MiXCR to the RACE reads. Of tens of thousands of distinct CDR3 sequences in the sample, about 9% were seen once. The sequencing here drew on whole blood, taken in connection with sensitization to the hapten diphenylcyclopropenone (DPC). The receptors shown here come from a woman aged 40 to 49 with alopecia areata. Some clones in this sample may be carry-over from other donors' samples. Each CDR3 is given with its conserved first and last residue. A D gene is named only where the DNA matches it firmly. Clone size is shown for a subset of rows, as once, few, many or a class of expanded clone.

CDR3aa,CDR3nt,d_gene,v_gene,j_gene,abundance
CASSRGDRGLNTEAFF,TGCGCCAGCAGCCGAGGGGACAGGGGACTGAACACTGAAGCTTTCTTT,TRBD1,TRBV5-1,TRBJ1-1,few
CASSLDSGGDTGELFF,TGTGCCAGCAGCTTGGATAGCGGGGGGGACACCGGGGAGCTGTTTTTT,TRBD2,TRBV11-2,TRBJ2-2,many
CSARDHGVQETQYF,TGCAGTGCTAGAGATCACGGGGTACAAGAGACCCAGTACTTC,-,TRBV20-1,TRBJ2-5,many
CASTDRNTEAFF,TGTGCCAGCACAGACAGGAACACTGAAGCTTTCTTT,-,TRBV2,TRBJ1-1,-
CASSSSSGGSTGELFF,TGTGCCAGTAGTTCATCTAGCGGGGGTTCCACCGGGGAGCTGTTTTTT,TRBD2,TRBV19,TRBJ2-2,many
CATSRAQNYEQYF,TGTGCCACCAGCAGAGCACAGAACTACGAGCAGTACTTC,-,TRBV15,TRBJ2-7,few
CASSSGQTIEINEQFF,TGTGCCAGCAGTTCCGGACAGACAATAGAAATCAATGAGCAGTTCTTC,-,TRBV28,TRBJ2-1,many
CASESGGGETQYF,TGTGCCAGCGAGAGCGGGGGTGGGGAGACCCAGTACTTC,TRBD2,TRBV9,TRBJ2-5,-
CASSSQGLNTEAFF,TGTGCCAGCAGTTCACAGGGCTTGAACACTGAAGCTTTCTTT,-,TRBV27,TRBJ1-1,-
CSATGTSGGMFQFF,TGCAGTGCTACCGGGACTAGCGGGGGGATGTTCCAGTTCTTC,TRBD2,TRBV20-1,TRBJ2-1,-
CASSQGAAKPYEQYF,TGTGCCAGCAGCCAAGGGGCAGCAAAACCCTACGAGCAGTACTTC,-,TRBV3-1,TRBJ2-7,few
CSARDTEAYGYTF,TGCAGTGCTCGCGACACTGAAGCCTATGGCTACACCTTC,-,TRBV20-1,TRBJ1-2,many
CASSPHLSGHPNEQFF,TGTGCCAGCAGCCCACATTTATCTGGGCACCCGAATGAGCAGTTCTTC,-,TRBV9,TRBJ2-1,-
CASSFPGPQQYF,TGCGCCAGCAGCTTTCCGGGGCCGCAGCAGTACTTC,-,TRBV5-1,TRBJ2-7,-
CASSVASSHNEKLFF,TGTGCCAGCAGCGTAGCTTCCAGCCATAATGAAAAACTGTTTTTT,-,TRBV9,TRBJ1-4,many
CASRGLRTEAFF,TGTGCCAGCAGGGGGCTGCGCACTGAAGCTTTCTTT,-,TRBV2,TRBJ1-1,-
CASSQEGRNTDTQYF,TGCGCCAGCAGCCAAGAGGGCAGGAACACAGATACGCAGTATTTT,-,TRBV4-3,TRBJ2-3,many
CASSYNAGPQETQYF,TGTGCCAGCAGCTATAACGCAGGGCCACAAGAGACCCAGTACTTC,-,TRBV11-2,TRBJ2-5,many
CASSVGGTPQPQHF,TGTGCCAGCAGCGTAGGGGGGACACCACAGCCCCAGCATTTT,-,TRBV9,TRBJ1-5,few
CSASGRDGRNTIYF,TGCAGTGCTAGTGGCCGGGACGGTAGAAACACCATATATTTT,-,TRBV20-1,TRBJ1-3,many